This T cell receptor beta chain comes out of a study of blood T cell repertoires in COVID-19. For the study at large: From the United States, Italy and Spain came samples of acute and convalescent COVID-19. The analysed material was cDNA or gDNA that came from T cells, B-cell-depleted T cells, or PBMCs.

Original analysis: The assay estimated nucleated cells by amplifying reference gene primers. Generated by immunoSEQ multiplex PCR, the TCRdb table keeps only in-frame clones and is missing some. Clonal size and the V and J genes are those of that table, whereas D and trimming came from the DNA. The profile shows around 290,000 clones, about 89% of them singletons. This CDR3 contains 14 residues. Germline V gives CDR1 LNHDA, CDR2 SQIVND (reference sequence). V lost 5 bases, J lost 2 bases, and 2 bases stayed unmatched. The TCR comes from a man aged 35 to 55 with acute or convalescent COVID-19. Sequencing was carried out using peripheral blood. V and J are TRBV19 and TRBJ2-1; 8 nucleotides agree with TRBD1. Here the CDR3 DNA reads TGTGCCAGTAGTGGGGGACAGGCCTACAATGAGCAGTTCTTC. It codes for CASSGGQAYNEQFF.